The T cell receptor beta chain under discussion was sequenced for a study of blood T cell repertoires in COVID-19. Whole-study context: T cells, B-cell-depleted T cells, or PBMCs provided the cDNA or gDNA that served as material.

How the authors handled the data: For nucleated cells, counts were estimated from reference gene primer amplification. TCRdb's table, derived via immunoSEQ multiplex PCR, lists solely in-frame clones and lacks some. That table furnishes V, J and clone size, whereas the DNA furnished D and trimming. This table holds about 150,000 clones, 80% found once. Germline CDR1 reads MDHEN; CDR2 reads SYDVKM. This CDR3 spans 14 amino acids. Worth noting for this clone: The junction departs from germline at one end; a sequencing error may be responsible.

This sequence joins TRBV28 and TRBJ1-6; 11 nucleotides match TRBD1. The source material was peripheral blood. The sequence was collected from a man in his sixties with acute or convalescent COVID-19. The CDR3 sequence is CASILGQGASPLHF. For the CDR3, the DNA is TGTGCCAGCATTTTAGGACAGGGGGCCTCACCCCTCCACTTT.